These T cell receptor beta chains were read from a single sample in a study of blood T cells in healthy people across ages. Each CDR3 protein gets one entry after TCRdb re-called the 5' RACE reads with MiXCR. The table shows 780,000 or so distinct CDR3 sequences, with more than 55% occurring only once. Sequenced sample: blood. The origin of the receptors is a man between 40 and 49 years old in good health. Both conserved end residues are part of each CDR3. Fields, in order: CDR3 length, clone size, J gene, V gene, D gene, CDR3 DNA, CDR3 protein. D genes are given only for firm matches. Some rows mark clone size as missing; the rest say once, few, many or name a class of expanded clone.

len: 13
abundance: once
j_gene: TRBJ1-2
v_gene: TRBV2
d_gene: TRBD1
CDR3nt: TGTGCCACCTGGACAGGGGGCGTCTATGGCTACACCTTC
CDR3aa: CATWTGGVYGYTF

len: 14
abundance: -
j_gene: TRBJ2-7
v_gene: TRBV27
d_gene: -
CDR3nt: TGTGCCAGCAGTACGACAGGTGTATTCTACGAGCAGTACTTC
CDR3aa: CASSTTGVFYEQYF

len: 14
abundance: -
j_gene: TRBJ2-7
v_gene: TRBV5-1
d_gene: -
CDR3nt: TGCGTCAGCAGCTCGGGACACCTCTCCTACGAGCAGTACTTC
CDR3aa: CVSSSGHLSYEQYF

len: 15
abundance: -
j_gene: TRBJ2-1
v_gene: TRBV7-2
d_gene: -
CDR3nt: TGTGCCAGCAGCTTTGGGGGCTCGGGTTTTGATGAGCAGTTCTTC
CDR3aa: CASSFGGSGFDEQFF

len: 12
abundance: -
j_gene: TRBJ1-1
v_gene: TRBV30
d_gene: -
CDR3nt: TGTGCCTGGAGTGTAAGTCGGGACCAAGCTTTCTTT
CDR3aa: CAWSVSRDQAFF

len: 14
abundance: -
j_gene: TRBJ2-1
v_gene: TRBV28
d_gene: -
CDR3nt: TGTGCCAGCAGTTTAAGTGTGTCTGGAGATGAGCAGTTCTTC
CDR3aa: CASSLSVSGDEQFF

len: 16
abundance: few
j_gene: TRBJ2-1
v_gene: TRBV7-6
d_gene: TRBD2
CDR3nt: TGTGCCAGCACCGGTAGCGGGGGGGCCCCCTACAATGAGCAGTTCTTC
CDR3aa: CASTGSGGAPYNEQFF

len: 19
abundance: -
j_gene: TRBJ2-5
v_gene: TRBV7-2
d_gene: TRBD2
CDR3nt: TGTGCCAGCAGCCCATCTTCGACTAGCGGGGGGCGGCGGCAAGAGACCCAGTACTTC
CDR3aa: CASSPSSTSGGRRQETQYF

len: 15
abundance: -
j_gene: TRBJ1-5
v_gene: TRBV7-2
d_gene: -
CDR3nt: TGTGCCAGCAGCTCCTCCCTCGGGAACAATCAGCCCCAGCATTTT
CDR3aa: CASSSSLGNNQPQHF

len: 14
abundance: few
j_gene: TRBJ2-1
v_gene: TRBV29-1
d_gene: TRBD1
CDR3nt: TGCAGCGTTGGCGGGACAGGGCGCTACAATGAGCAGTTCTTC
CDR3aa: CSVGGTGRYNEQFF

len: 16
abundance: few
j_gene: TRBJ1-5
v_gene: TRBV7-2
d_gene: -
CDR3nt: TGTGCCAGCAGCTTAGGATTGGGCAGGGTGGGTCAGCCCCAGCATTTT
CDR3aa: CASSLGLGRVGQPQHF

len: 14
abundance: few
j_gene: TRBJ1-2
v_gene: TRBV9
d_gene: -
CDR3nt: TGTGCCAGCAATACGGGGGATGATAGCTATGGCTACACCTTC
CDR3aa: CASNTGDDSYGYTF

len: 12
abundance: -
j_gene: TRBJ1-2
v_gene: TRBV7-9
d_gene: -
CDR3nt: TGTGCCAGCGGGGAGAAGAACTATGGCTACACCTTC
CDR3aa: CASGEKNYGYTF

len: 16
abundance: -
j_gene: TRBJ2-7
v_gene: TRBV20-1
d_gene: TRBD1
CDR3nt: TGCAGTGCCTCAGTAATTAGGACAGGGACCATCAACGAGCAGTACTTC
CDR3aa: CSASVIRTGTINEQYF

len: 15
abundance: once
j_gene: TRBJ1-2
v_gene: TRBV2
d_gene: -
CDR3nt: TGTGCCAGCAACCCAACAGAAACCTCCGGTGAGGGCTACACCTTC
CDR3aa: CASNPTETSGEGYTF

len: 14
abundance: -
j_gene: TRBJ2-5
v_gene: TRBV11-2
d_gene: TRBD2
CDR3nt: TGTGCCAGCAGCCAAGCGGGGGGACCGGGGACCCAGTACTTC
CDR3aa: CASSQAGGPGTQYF

len: 19
abundance: -
j_gene: TRBJ1-1
v_gene: TRBV27
d_gene: -
CDR3nt: TGTGCCAGCAGTTTTATTGGGCCGACCAGAAGGAGAATGAACACTGAAGCTTTCTTT
CDR3aa: CASSFIGPTRRRMNTEAFF

len: 15
abundance: -
j_gene: TRBJ2-1
v_gene: TRBV28
d_gene: -
CDR3nt: TGTGCCAGCAGTTGGGGGTCTCGTTCCTACAATGAGCAGTTCTTC
CDR3aa: CASSWGSRSYNEQFF

len: 12
abundance: -
j_gene: TRBJ2-3
v_gene: TRBV3-1
d_gene: -
CDR3nt: TGTGCCAGTACAACGGTCGGGGATACGCAGTATTTT
CDR3aa: CASTTVGDTQYF

len: 16
abundance: -
j_gene: TRBJ2-1
v_gene: TRBV7-3
d_gene: TRBD2
CDR3nt: TGTGCCAGCAGCTCCCGACTAGCGGGGGGGCTGGATGAGCAGTTCTTC
CDR3aa: CASSSRLAGGLDEQFF

len: 12
abundance: -
j_gene: TRBJ2-1
v_gene: TRBV27
d_gene: -
CDR3nt: TGTGCCAGCAGTCGGGCGGGCAATGAGCAGTTCTTC
CDR3aa: CASSRAGNEQFF

len: 14
abundance: -
j_gene: TRBJ1-1
v_gene: TRBV18
d_gene: TRBD1
CDR3nt: TGTGCCAGCTCACCCGTCGACAGGGACACTGAAGCTTTCTTT
CDR3aa: CASSPVDRDTEAFF

len: 13
abundance: -
j_gene: TRBJ2-3
v_gene: TRBV5-6
d_gene: -
CDR3nt: TGTGCCAGCAGCTTCAGGGATCAAGATACGCAGTATTTT
CDR3aa: CASSFRDQDTQYF

len: 16
abundance: -
j_gene: TRBJ2-2
v_gene: TRBV7-3
d_gene: -
CDR3nt: TGTGCCAGCAGCCCCCATGGGGGGGCCCCCACCGGGGAGCTGTTTTTT
CDR3aa: CASSPHGGAPTGELFF

len: 16
abundance: -
j_gene: TRBJ1-3
v_gene: TRBV7-6
d_gene: -
CDR3nt: TGTGCCAGCAGGACTGGAGGCCCCAGCTCTGGAAACACCATATATTTT
CDR3aa: CASRTGGPSSGNTIYF

len: 14
abundance: -
j_gene: TRBJ2-7
v_gene: TRBV27
d_gene: -
CDR3nt: TGTGCCAGCAGTCGGGGGGCGGGAAAATACGAGCAGTACTTC
CDR3aa: CASSRGAGKYEQYF

len: 14
abundance: -
j_gene: TRBJ2-7
v_gene: TRBV6-2/TRBV6-3
d_gene: -
CDR3nt: TGTGCCAGCAGTTACGTTGCGAGCTCCTACGAGCAGTACTTC
CDR3aa: CASSYVASSYEQYF

len: 13
abundance: -
j_gene: TRBJ2-7
v_gene: TRBV4-1
d_gene: -
CDR3nt: TGCGCCAGCAGCCAAAACAGGGTGGGCGAGCAGTACTTC
CDR3aa: CASSQNRVGEQYF

len: 21
abundance: -
j_gene: TRBJ2-6
v_gene: TRBV11-1
d_gene: -
CDR3nt: -
CDR3aa: CASSSLWGAGARVNGANVRTF

len: 15
abundance: -
j_gene: TRBJ2-7
v_gene: TRBV9
d_gene: TRBD1
CDR3nt: TGTGCCAGCAGCGTAGACGGGACAGGGTATGGCGAGCAGTACTTC
CDR3aa: CASSVDGTGYGEQYF

len: 20
abundance: once
j_gene: TRBJ2-4
v_gene: TRBV18
d_gene: -
CDR3nt: TGTGCCAGCTCACCGCAGATCCCGGGACGGCAGGGTGTGGCCAAAAACATTCAGTACTTC
CDR3aa: CASSPQIPGRQGVAKNIQYF

len: 14
abundance: once
j_gene: TRBJ1-5
v_gene: TRBV12-3/TRBV12-4
d_gene: -
CDR3nt: TGTGCCAGCACGTTTGGAGCCCGCAATCAGCCCCAGCATTTT
CDR3aa: CASTFGARNQPQHF

len: 15
abundance: -
j_gene: TRBJ1-1
v_gene: TRBV7-6
d_gene: -
CDR3nt: TGTGCCAGCAGCTTAGCAAGCAGGGGCGGGACTGAAGCTTTCTTT
CDR3aa: CASSLASRGGTEAFF

len: 11
abundance: -
j_gene: TRBJ1-1
v_gene: TRBV12-3/TRBV12-4
d_gene: TRBD1
CDR3nt: TGTGCCAGCCCAGGGGGCAGGGAAGCTTTCTTT
CDR3aa: CASPGGREAFF

len: 11
abundance: -
j_gene: TRBJ1-2
v_gene: TRBV20-1
d_gene: -
CDR3nt: TGCAGTGCCCTTCAGGGGCTTGGCTACACCTTC
CDR3aa: CSALQGLGYTF

len: 16
abundance: -
j_gene: TRBJ2-5
v_gene: TRBV11-2
d_gene: TRBD2
CDR3nt: TGTGCCAGCAGCTTTGGACTAGCGGGAGGGTTGGAGACCCAGTACTTC
CDR3aa: CASSFGLAGGLETQYF

len: 14
abundance: -
j_gene: TRBJ2-3
v_gene: TRBV7-2
d_gene: -
CDR3nt: TGTGCCAGCAGCTTAGTTTCGAGAACAGATACGCAGTATTTT
CDR3aa: CASSLVSRTDTQYF

len: 18
abundance: -
j_gene: TRBJ2-6
v_gene: TRBV4-2
d_gene: -
CDR3nt: TGTGCCAGCAGCCATGCGGGACTTGATCTCTCTGGGGCCAACGTCCTGACTTTC
CDR3aa: CASSHAGLDLSGANVLTF

len: 14
abundance: -
j_gene: TRBJ1-2
v_gene: TRBV10-3
d_gene: -
CDR3nt: TGTGCCATCAGTGAACCTTACGAGGAGGCTGGCTACACCTTC
CDR3aa: CAISEPYEEAGYTF

len: 17
abundance: -
j_gene: TRBJ1-4
v_gene: TRBV5-1
d_gene: -
CDR3nt: TGCGCCAGCAGCTTGGGTCGGGGACCGGCTATTAATGAAAAACTGTTTTTT
CDR3aa: CASSLGRGPAINEKLFF

len: 10
abundance: few
j_gene: TRBJ2-3
v_gene: TRBV29-1
d_gene: -
CDR3nt: TGCAGCGGGGGAGACAGGACGCAGTATTTT
CDR3aa: CSGGDRTQYF

len: 15
abundance: -
j_gene: TRBJ1-1
v_gene: TRBV12-3/TRBV12-4
d_gene: -
CDR3nt: TGTGCCAGCAGTTTGGGTCGGGGGGTGAACACTGAAGCTTTCTTT
CDR3aa: CASSLGRGVNTEAFF

len: 15
abundance: -
j_gene: TRBJ1-6
v_gene: TRBV20-1
d_gene: -
CDR3nt: TGCAGTGCTAGGGAAATAACAGCGGCGGGATCACCCCTCCACTTT
CDR3aa: CSAREITAAGSPLHF

len: 15
abundance: -
j_gene: TRBJ2-1
v_gene: TRBV5-1
d_gene: TRBD2
CDR3nt: TGCGCCAGCAGCTTCCGGGGACTAGCGAGGAATGAGCAGTTCTTC
CDR3aa: CASSFRGLARNEQFF

len: 16
abundance: once
j_gene: TRBJ1-4
v_gene: TRBV5-1
d_gene: -
CDR3nt: TGCGCCAGCAGCTTGGCCCCCGTTGGAACTAATGAAAAACTGTTTTTT
CDR3aa: CASSLAPVGTNEKLFF

len: 18
abundance: -
j_gene: TRBJ2-5
v_gene: TRBV4-2
d_gene: TRBD2
CDR3nt: TGTGCCAGCAGCCGGGGACCTAGGACGCTCGCGGGGGTGGAGACCCAGTACTTC
CDR3aa: CASSRGPRTLAGVETQYF

len: 16
abundance: -
j_gene: TRBJ1-6
v_gene: TRBV11-2
d_gene: -
CDR3nt: TGTGCCAGCAGCTTACGTCTTGCAGGGACTAATTCACCCCTCCACTTT
CDR3aa: CASSLRLAGTNSPLHF

len: 19
abundance: -
j_gene: TRBJ2-1
v_gene: TRBV7-9
d_gene: -
CDR3nt: TGTGCCAGCAGCTTAACAGGCAGGATGGGGATTACAACCTACAATGAGCAGTTCTTC
CDR3aa: CASSLTGRMGITTYNEQFF

len: 13
abundance: few
j_gene: TRBJ2-5
v_gene: TRBV20-1
d_gene: -
CDR3nt: TGCAGTGCTAGGGTACCGGGGGTGAGGGAGCAGTACTTC
CDR3aa: CSARVPGVREQYF

len: 12
abundance: once
j_gene: TRBJ2-1
v_gene: TRBV20-1
d_gene: -
CDR3nt: TGCAGTGCTCGACCCCTCGGAGTTGAGCAGTTCTTC
CDR3aa: CSARPLGVEQFF

len: 18
abundance: -
j_gene: TRBJ2-7
v_gene: TRBV12-3/TRBV12-4
d_gene: TRBD2
CDR3nt: TGTGCCAGCAGTGACATCGGGGTAGCGGGATACGGCCACTACGAGCAGTACTTC
CDR3aa: CASSDIGVAGYGHYEQYF

len: 12
abundance: few
j_gene: TRBJ2-7
v_gene: TRBV7-2
d_gene: -
CDR3nt: TGTGCCAGCAGCTCTAGGCTAGGCGAGCAGTACTTC
CDR3aa: CASSSRLGEQYF

len: 11
abundance: -
j_gene: TRBJ2-5
v_gene: TRBV29-1
d_gene: -
CDR3nt: TGCAGCGTTGTCGGCGATGGGACCCAGTACTTC
CDR3aa: CSVVGDGTQYF